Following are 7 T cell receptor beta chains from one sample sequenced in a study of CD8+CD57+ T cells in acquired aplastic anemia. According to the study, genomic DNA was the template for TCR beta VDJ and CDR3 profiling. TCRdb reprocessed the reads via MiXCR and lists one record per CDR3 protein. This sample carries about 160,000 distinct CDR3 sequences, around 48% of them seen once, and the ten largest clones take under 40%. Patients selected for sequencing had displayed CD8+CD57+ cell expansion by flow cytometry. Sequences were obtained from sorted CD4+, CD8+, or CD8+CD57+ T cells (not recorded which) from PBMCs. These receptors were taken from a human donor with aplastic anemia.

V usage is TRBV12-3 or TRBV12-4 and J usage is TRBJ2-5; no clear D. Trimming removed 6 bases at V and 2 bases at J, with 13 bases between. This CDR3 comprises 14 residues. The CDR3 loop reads CASSLRQPQETQYF. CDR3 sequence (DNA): TGTGCCAGCAGCTTAAGACAACCTCAAGAGACCCAGTACTTC.

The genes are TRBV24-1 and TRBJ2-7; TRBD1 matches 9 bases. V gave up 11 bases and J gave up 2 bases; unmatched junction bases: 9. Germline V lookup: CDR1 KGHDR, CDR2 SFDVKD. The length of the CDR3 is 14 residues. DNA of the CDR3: TGTGCCATCGTCTCCGGGACAGGGACCTACGAGCAGTACTTC. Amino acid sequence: CAIVSGTGTYEQYF.

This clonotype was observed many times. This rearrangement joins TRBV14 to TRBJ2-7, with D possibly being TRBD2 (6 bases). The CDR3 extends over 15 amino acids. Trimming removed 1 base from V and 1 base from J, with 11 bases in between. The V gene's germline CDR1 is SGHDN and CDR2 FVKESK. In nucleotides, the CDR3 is TGTGCCAGCAGCCAAGGACTAGGGAGTTCCTACGAGCAGTACTTC. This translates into CASSQGLGSSYEQYF.

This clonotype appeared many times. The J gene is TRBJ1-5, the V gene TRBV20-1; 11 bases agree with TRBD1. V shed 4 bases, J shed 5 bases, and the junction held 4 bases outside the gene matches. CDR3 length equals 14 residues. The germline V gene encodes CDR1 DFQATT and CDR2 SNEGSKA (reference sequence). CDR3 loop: CSATDRGLHQPQHF. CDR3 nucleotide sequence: TGCAGTGCTACGGACAGGGGGCTACATCAGCCCCAGCATTTT.

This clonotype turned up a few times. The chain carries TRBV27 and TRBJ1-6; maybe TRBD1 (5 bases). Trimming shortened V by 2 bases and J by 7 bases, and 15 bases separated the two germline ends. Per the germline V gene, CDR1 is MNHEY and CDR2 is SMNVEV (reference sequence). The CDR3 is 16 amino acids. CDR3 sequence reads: CASSLGPWDGNSPLHF. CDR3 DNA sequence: TGTGCCAGCAGTTTAGGCCCCTGGGACGGGAATTCACCCCTCCACTTT.

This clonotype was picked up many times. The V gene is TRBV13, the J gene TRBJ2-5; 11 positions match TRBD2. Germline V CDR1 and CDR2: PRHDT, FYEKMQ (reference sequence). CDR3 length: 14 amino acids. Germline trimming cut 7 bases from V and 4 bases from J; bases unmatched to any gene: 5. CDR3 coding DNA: TGTGCCAGCACATCCCTAGCGGGAGGAGAGACCCAGTACTTC. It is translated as CASTSLAGGETQYF.

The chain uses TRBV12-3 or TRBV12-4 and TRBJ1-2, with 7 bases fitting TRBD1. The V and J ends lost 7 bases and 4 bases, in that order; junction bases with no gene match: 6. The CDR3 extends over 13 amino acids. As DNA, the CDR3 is TGTGCCAGCAAGGGCCAGGGGGGCTATGGCTACACCTTC. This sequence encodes CASKGQGGYGYTF.